This T cell receptor (beta chain) was sequenced during a study of T-cell reconstitution after alpha-beta-depleted transplantation in children. This clonotype occurred a few times. V dropped 2 bases and J dropped 2; count of bases not matched to a gene: 10. The CDR3 loop spans 18 amino acids. Germline V gene lookup returns CDR1 MNHEY and CDR2 SVGAGI. Unique molecular identifiers were incorporated when the TCRbeta library was constructed. Each CDR3 protein gets one entry after TCRdb re-called the PCR reads with MiXCR. Here the sample spans about 500,000 distinct CDR3 sequences, about 33% being singletons.

Sequences were derived from PBMCs from the stem cell graft donor, sampled from the stem cell graft. The V and J genes are TRBV6-5 and TRBJ2-1; 9 nucleotides agree with TRBD2. This receptor was identified in a human donor who donated a stem cell graft to a child with aplastic anemia. CDR3 nucleotides: TGTGCCAGCAGTTACCGAGGGGGCGGGAGGGAACCCTACAATGAGCAGTTCTTC. This codes for CASSYRGGGREPYNEQFF.